One and the same sample provided the 26 T cell receptor beta chains below, sequenced in a study of cytomegalovirus exposure and HLA in healthy donors. The PCR employed 60 Vbeta primers together with 13 Jbeta primers. Libraries were prepared by immunoSEQ multiplex PCR; TCRdb keeps only in-frame clonotypes and omits some of them. The sample contains some 80,000 clones, about 84% of which appear only once. What was sequenced was PBMCs. The receptors were gathered from a man aged 35 to 55 in good health and CMV-seronegative.

This chain connects TRBV6-5 to TRBJ1-1; the D gene is possibly TRBD1 (6 bases). The V gene lost 2 bases and the J gene lost 7 bases, with 14 bases spanning the gap. From germline, CDR1 is MNHEY and CDR2 SVGAGI. CDR3 length equals 14 residues. CDR3 protein: CASSYRDTKNEAFF. DNA of the CDR3: TGTGCCAGCAGTTACAGGGACACTAAAAATGAAGCTTTCTTT.

The chain links TRBV9 to TRBJ2-5; D uncertain. Germline assignment: CDR1 SGDLS and CDR2 YYNGEE. This CDR3 contains 12 residues. V dropped 7 bases and J dropped 3 bases, with 10 bases sitting between them. CDR3 region: CASGRLEETQYF. For the CDR3, the DNA is TGTGCCAGCGGTAGACTTGAAGAGACCCAGTACTTC.

This clone was observed a handful of times. This CDR3 is CASSQGGGGPPNEQFF. CDR3 DNA sequence: TGCGCCAGCAGCCAAGGCGGCGGGGGGCCTCCGAATGAGCAGTTCTTC. This rearrangement joins TRBV4-3 to TRBJ2-1, with 8 bases lining up with TRBD2. Looked up from germline, CDR1 is LGHNA and CDR2 is YSLEER. The CDR3 runs to 16 residues. Trimming removed 1 base from V and 7 bases from J; junction bases left unmatched: 9.

V gene TRBV6-5 combines with J gene TRBJ2-5, with 7 bases identical to TRBD1. CDR3 length: 12 residues. With 6 bases clipped from V and 6 bases from J, the junction kept 4 bases outside the gene matches. CDR1 is MNHEY, CDR2 SVGAGI, per germline. DNA for the CDR3: TGTGCCAGCAGCCTCAGGGGGAAGACCCAGTACTTC. This translates into CASSLRGKTQYF.

Concerning this clone itself: A junction end diverges from the germline sequence, so it may reflect a read error. The rearrangement uses TRBV6-5 and TRBJ1-2, with D tentatively TRBD1 (5 bases). Germline V CDR1 and CDR2: MNHEY, SVGAGI. There are 15 residues in the CDR3. Written as DNA, the CDR3 is TGTGCCAGCAGTTACTCGACAGCGAAAAACTATGGCTACCCCTTC. This gives the protein CASSYSTAKNYGYPF.

Concerning this clone itself: The germline gene is not matched at one end of the junction; a read error may be the cause. The V gene is TRBV7-9, the J gene TRBJ2-1, with no clear D. From germline, CDR1 is SEHNR and CDR2 FQNEAQ (reference sequence). The CDR3 length is 13 residues. CDR3 amino acids: CSSSPGSYNEQFF. In nucleotides, the CDR3 is TGTTCCAGCAGCCCCGGGTCCTACAATGAGCAGTTCTTC.

The chain carries TRBV18 and TRBJ1-1; possibly TRBD1 for D (6 bases). Germline lookup yields CDR1 KGHSH and CDR2 LQKENI. The CDR3 runs to 16 residues. Trimming took 3 bases from V and 4 from J, leaving 18 bases between them. CDR3 nucleotide sequence: TGTGCCAGCTCACCTTCCCCAGGGGATGTGGGCACTGAAGCTTTCTTT. Protein: CASSPSPGDVGTEAFF.

In this sample, this clone turned up once. The chain is built from TRBV15 and TRBJ1-5; D uncertain. Trimming removed 3 bases at V and 5 bases at J, with 14 bases between. The CDR3 has 15 residues. Germline V gene data show CDR1 as LNHNV and CDR2 as YYDKDF (reference sequence). The CDR3 loop reads CATSSQRRLDQPQHF. The CDR3 DNA is TGTGCCACCAGCAGCCAGAGACGACTCGATCAGCCCCAGCATTTT.

This clone was counted only a few times. J is TRBJ2-3 and V is TRBV6-5; D call uncertain. Germline lookup yields CDR1 MNHEY and CDR2 SVGAGI. The CDR3 is 13 residues long. The germline V and J ends were trimmed by 2 bases and 2 bases, with 5 bases remaining between them. CDR3 coding DNA: TGTGCCAGCAGTTACATCTTCACAGATACGCAGTATTTT. This translates into CASSYIFTDTQYF.

The rearrangement uses TRBV25-1 and TRBJ2-3, with D unresolved. The V and J ends lost 5 bases and 2 bases respectively, with 8 bases between them. The CDR3 covers 13 residues. Germline CDR1 is MGHDK and CDR2 is SYGVNS. This chain's CDR3 is CASSHHSTDTQYF. CDR3 nucleotides: TGTGCCAGCAGTCATCACTCCACAGATACGCAGTATTTT.

This clone turned up a few times. The chain carries TRBV4-3 and TRBJ1-5; no clear D gene. Looked up from germline, CDR1 is LGHNA and CDR2 is YSLEER. V shed 1 base and J shed 7 bases, with 17 bases lying between them. The CDR3 spans 16 residues. CDR3 coding DNA: TGCGCCAGCAGCCAAGGGGTCGGGAGCCCGGGCCAGCCCCAGCATTTT. Translating it yields CASSQGVGSPGQPQHF.

V and J are TRBV7-8 and TRBJ2-5; 7 positions agree with TRBD2. The V gene's germline CDR1 is SGHVS and CDR2 FQNEAQ. This CDR3 contains 14 residues. The V segment lost 5 bases and the J segment 5 bases; nucleotides outside the gene matches: 8. CDR3: CASSPQTSRETQYF. The CDR3 DNA follows: TGTGCCAGCAGCCCCCAGACTAGCCGGGAGACCCAGTACTTC.

A single count supports this clone. The gene calls are TRBV29-1 and TRBJ2-7, with TRBD1 as a possible D gene (6 bases). V was pared by 6 bases and J by 0 bases, with 12 bases between. The CDR3 sequence is 13 residues long. Germline-derived CDR1 and CDR2 are SQVTM and ANQGSEA. CDR3 region: CSVETGLSYEQYF. The CDR3, as DNA: TGCAGCGTGGAAACAGGGCTCTCCTACGAGCAGTACTTC.

V is TRBV5-1 and J is TRBJ1-4, with 9 bases identical to TRBD1. The J segment lost 8 bases and the V segment lost 3 bases, leaving 8 bases of the junction unmatched. The CDR3 is 15 amino acids. CDR1 and CDR2 from the germline V gene are SGHRS and YFSETQ. This chain's CDR3 is CASSWGDRVEEKLFF. For the CDR3, the DNA is TGCGCCAGCAGCTGGGGGGACAGGGTAGAAGAAAAACTGTTTTTT.

The genes are TRBV9 and TRBJ1-3; no clear D. V was trimmed by 0 bases and J by 0 bases, leaving 7 bases between them. The CDR3 is 15 amino acids. From germline, CDR1 is SGDLS and CDR2 YYNGEE. As DNA, the CDR3 is TGTGCCAGCAGCGTAGACAGTCTCTCTGGAAACACCATATATTTT. As protein: CASSVDSLSGNTIYF.

A single count supports this clone. Additional DNA sequences in this sample encode the identical CDR3. The chain combines TRBV2 with TRBJ1-6, with 10 bases aligning to TRBD1. The CDR3 extends over 15 amino acids. Trimming removed 1 base from V and 10 bases from J; junction bases left unmatched: 4. Germline V gene lookup returns CDR1 SNHLY and CDR2 FYNNEI. The CDR3 bases are TGTGCCAGCAGTGAAGTGGGACAGGGGAGGTCACCCCTCCACTTT. This codes for CASSEVGQGRSPLHF.

This clone was seen just once. CDR3 residues: CASSSSRTPNSIREKLFF. CDR3 DNA: TGTGCCAGCAGCTCTTCCCGGACACCCAATTCGATCCGGGAAAAACTGTTTTTT. The rearrangement joins TRBV7-8 to TRBJ1-4; D is possibly TRBD1 (5 bases). Trimming shortened V by 4 bases and J by 8 bases, and 26 bases separated the two germline ends. The germline V gene has CDR1 SGHVS and CDR2 FQNEAQ. This CDR3 has 18 residues.

This chain links TRBV28 with TRBJ2-7, with D possibly matching TRBD1 (6 bases). Trimming removed 4 bases at V and 6 bases at J, with 10 bases between. CDR1 is MDHEN and CDR2 is SYDVKM in the germline V gene. CDR3 length equals 12 residues. The CDR3 DNA is TGTGCCAGCAGTTCACAGGGCCGCGAGCAGTACTTC. It yields the protein CASSSQGREQYF.

V and J are TRBV19 and TRBJ1-1, with 12 bases that match TRBD1. The length of the CDR3 is 16 residues. The germline V gene has CDR1 LNHDA and CDR2 SQIVND (reference sequence). Trimming removed 6 bases from V and 5 bases from J; junction bases left unmatched: 10. The CDR3 here is CASRTPGQGAGTEAFF. As DNA, the CDR3 is TGTGCCAGTAGGACACCGGGACAGGGGGCAGGTACTGAAGCTTTCTTT.

The chain uses TRBV7-2 and TRBJ2-2; a possible D gene is TRBD1 (6 bases). Trimming left V 6 bases short and J 4 bases short, with 12 bases between. This CDR3 is 14 amino acids long. CDR1 SGHTA and CDR2 FQGNSA come from the germline V gene. The CDR3 nucleotides are TGTGCCAGCAGGGTCCAGGGGAGCACCGGGGAGCTGTTTTTT. Translating it yields CASRVQGSTGELFF.

The rearrangement joins TRBV5-6 to TRBJ1-4; TRBD1 agrees at 9 bases. The CDR3 runs 16 residues. With V trimmed by 4 bases and J by 5 bases, 9 bases remained unmatched. Germline-derived CDR1 and CDR2 are SGHDT and YYEEEE. The CDR3 loop is CASSVGTGNSNEKLFF. The CDR3 region has the DNA TGTGCCAGCAGCGTCGGGACAGGGAATAGCAATGAAAAACTGTTTTTT. The whole variable domain, filled in from reference TRBV5-6 and TRBJ1-4, reads DAGVTQSPTHLIKTRGQQVTLRCSPKSGHDTVSWYQQALGQGPQFIFQYYEEEERQRGNFPDRFSGHQFPNYSSELNVNALLLGDSALYLCASSVGTGNSNEKLFFGSGTQLSVL.

The J gene is TRBJ2-2, the V gene TRBV9; D gene ambiguous. The CDR3 length is 15 residues. V was trimmed by 0 bases and J by 6 bases, leaving 12 bases between them. In germline, CDR1 is SGDLS, CDR2 YYNGEE. This CDR3 is CASSVGFASAGELFF. CDR3 DNA sequence: TGTGCCAGCAGCGTAGGCTTTGCGAGTGCCGGGGAGCTGTTTTTT.

The rearrangement links TRBV4-3 to TRBJ2-4; D is unclear. V was pared by 0 bases and J by 9 bases, with 18 bases between. The CDR3 loop spans 16 amino acids. CDR1 is LGHNA and CDR2 is YSLEER in the germline V gene. CDR3 DNA: TGCGCCAGCAGCCAAGATCATTTGCAAGTATCCGGCATTCAGTACTTC. Translated: CASSQDHLQVSGIQYF.

The chain employs TRBV21-1 and TRBJ1-2. TRBV21-1 is classified as a pseudogene. CDR3 length: 10 residues. In nucleotides, the CDR3 is TGTGCCAGCAGTAGGCTTTCGGGAGTCTTC. Translation: CASSRLSGVF.

The chain couples TRBV5-1 to TRBJ2-5; TRBD1 is a possible D gene (6 bases). Near its end, the DNA agrees better with TRBJ2-7, so the J call may be wrong. CDR3 size: 13 residues. Germline-derived CDR1 and CDR2 are SGHRS and YFSETQ. The CDR3 coding sequence is TGCGCCAGCAAATGGGGGCAGTCCTACGAGCAGTACTTC. Amino acid sequence: CASKWGQSYEQYF.

The CDR3 sequence is CASSRDRATQYF. The DNA of the CDR3 is TGTGCCAGCAGTCGGGACAGAGCGACCCAGTACTTC. The genes are TRBV28 and TRBJ2-5, with TRBD1 matching over 7 bases. V lost 5 bases to trimming and J lost 7 bases; unmatched junction nucleotides: 4. The CDR3 runs to 12 residues. CDR1 MDHEN and CDR2 SYDVKM come from the germline V gene.